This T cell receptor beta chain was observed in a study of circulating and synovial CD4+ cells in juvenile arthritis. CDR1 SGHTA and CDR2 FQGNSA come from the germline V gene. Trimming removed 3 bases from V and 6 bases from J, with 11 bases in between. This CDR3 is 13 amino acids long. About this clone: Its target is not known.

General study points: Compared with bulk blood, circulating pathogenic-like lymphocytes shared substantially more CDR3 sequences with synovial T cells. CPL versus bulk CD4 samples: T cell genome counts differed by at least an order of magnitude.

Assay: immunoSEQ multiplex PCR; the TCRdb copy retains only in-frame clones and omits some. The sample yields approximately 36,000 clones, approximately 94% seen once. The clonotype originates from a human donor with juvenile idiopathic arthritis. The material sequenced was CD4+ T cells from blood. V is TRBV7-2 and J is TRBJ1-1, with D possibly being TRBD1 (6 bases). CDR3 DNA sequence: TGTGCCAGCAGCTTTCAGGGGAAGTCTGAAGCTTTCTTT. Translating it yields CASSFQGKSEAFF.